What follows are 7 T cell receptor beta chains derived from one specimen sequenced in a study of blood T cell repertoires in COVID-19. Here immunoSEQ multiplex PCR was the method, and the copy in TCRdb shows in-frame clones only, minus some. This sample has approximately 240,000 clones, with about 85% found just once. The specimen sequenced was peripheral blood. Receptors originate from a woman aged 80 or over with active or convalescent COVID-19.

J is TRBJ2-6 and V is TRBV7-2, with unresolved D. Germline values: CDR1 SGHTA, CDR2 FQGNSA. V was pared by 4 bases and J by 8 bases, with 15 bases between. This CDR3 contains 15 residues. DNA for the CDR3: TGTGCCAGCAGCTCTACCCATGCTGCAACCAACGTCCTGACTTTC. As protein: CASSSTHAATNVLTF.

V and J are TRBV6-2 or TRBV6-3 and TRBJ2-2, with D perhaps matching TRBD1 (6 bases). The length of the CDR3 is 16 residues. Germline V lookup: CDR1 MNHEY, CDR2 SVGEGT. Trimming took off 1 base at V and 0 bases at J, with 9 bases between the two ends. CDR3 DNA: TGTGCCAGCAGTTACTGGGGGCGGTCGAACACCGGGGAGCTGTTTTTT. Encoded protein: CASSYWGRSNTGELFF.

The chain couples TRBV2 to TRBJ1-6, with a possible D match to TRBD1 (5 bases). V lost 2 bases and J 0 bases, leaving 11 bases between the germline ends. The CDR3 sequence is 17 residues long. Per germline, CDR1 SNHLY and CDR2 FYNNEI. The CDR3 nucleotides are TGTGCCAGCAGTGAATTGGGGCAAGGCTCCTATAATTCACCCCTCCACTTT. Its protein product is CASSELGQGSYNSPLHF.

The J gene is TRBJ2-1, the V gene TRBV4-2; 11 nucleotides align to TRBD2. V lost 1 base and J lost 5; bases outside the gene matches: 4. From germline, CDR1 is LGHNA and CDR2 YNFKEQ. The CDR3 spans 16 residues. The CDR3 bases are TGTGCCAGCAGCCAAGTTTTTAGCGGGGGGGACAATGAGCAGTTCTTC. Protein sequence: CASSQVFSGGDNEQFF.

The rearrangement links TRBV30 to TRBJ1-2; D ambiguous. Germline CDR1 is GTSNPN and CDR2 is SVGIG (reference sequence). V lost 1 base and J 4 bases, leaving 13 bases between the germline ends. This CDR3 region has 14 residues. CDR3 loop: CAWSDNSGRYGYTF. The CDR3 DNA reads TGTGCCTGGAGTGACAACAGCGGGCGCTATGGCTACACCTTC.

The V and J genes are TRBV20-1 and TRBJ1-2, with D possibly TRBD1 on 5 matching bases. Germline CDR1 is DFQATT and CDR2 is SNEGSKA (reference sequence). V gave up 3 bases and J gave up 7 bases, with 12 bases separating them. This CDR3 is built from 12 residues. The CDR3 region is CSASPRESGYTF. In DNA, the CDR3 is TGCAGTGCTAGTCCCAGGGAAAGTGGCTACACCTTC.

This rearrangement joins TRBV19 to TRBJ1-1; D unclear. Germline-derived CDR1 and CDR2 are LNHDA and SQIVND (reference sequence). The CDR3 has 12 residues. The V end was cut by 3 bases, the J end by 5 bases, with 7 bases between. The CDR3 DNA is TGTGCCAGTAGTATGACGGGGACTGAAGCTTTCTTT. It translates to CASSMTGTEAFF.